This TCR beta chain is from a study of shared clonotypes between healthy human individuals. Sequenced by immunoSEQ multiplex PCR; TCRdb stores in-frame clones only, minus some. The sample comprises more than 400,000 clones, 90% to 97% of which are singletons, and approximately 0.06% rests with the top ten. The V and J ends lost 6 bases and 0 bases respectively, with 8 bases between them. Germline-derived CDR1 and CDR2 are LNHDA and SQIVND (reference sequence). CDR3 length: 14 amino acids. The TCR was taken from a woman aged 30 to 39 in good health. The sample taken for sequencing was naive CD4+ T cells sorted from blood. Subset: CD45RA+ positively selected. The rearrangement links TRBV19 to TRBJ1-4; D gene uncertain. CDR3 sequence reads: CASRRTPTNEKLFF. In DNA, the CDR3 is TGTGCCAGTAGAAGAACACCAACTAATGAAAAACTGTTTTTT.